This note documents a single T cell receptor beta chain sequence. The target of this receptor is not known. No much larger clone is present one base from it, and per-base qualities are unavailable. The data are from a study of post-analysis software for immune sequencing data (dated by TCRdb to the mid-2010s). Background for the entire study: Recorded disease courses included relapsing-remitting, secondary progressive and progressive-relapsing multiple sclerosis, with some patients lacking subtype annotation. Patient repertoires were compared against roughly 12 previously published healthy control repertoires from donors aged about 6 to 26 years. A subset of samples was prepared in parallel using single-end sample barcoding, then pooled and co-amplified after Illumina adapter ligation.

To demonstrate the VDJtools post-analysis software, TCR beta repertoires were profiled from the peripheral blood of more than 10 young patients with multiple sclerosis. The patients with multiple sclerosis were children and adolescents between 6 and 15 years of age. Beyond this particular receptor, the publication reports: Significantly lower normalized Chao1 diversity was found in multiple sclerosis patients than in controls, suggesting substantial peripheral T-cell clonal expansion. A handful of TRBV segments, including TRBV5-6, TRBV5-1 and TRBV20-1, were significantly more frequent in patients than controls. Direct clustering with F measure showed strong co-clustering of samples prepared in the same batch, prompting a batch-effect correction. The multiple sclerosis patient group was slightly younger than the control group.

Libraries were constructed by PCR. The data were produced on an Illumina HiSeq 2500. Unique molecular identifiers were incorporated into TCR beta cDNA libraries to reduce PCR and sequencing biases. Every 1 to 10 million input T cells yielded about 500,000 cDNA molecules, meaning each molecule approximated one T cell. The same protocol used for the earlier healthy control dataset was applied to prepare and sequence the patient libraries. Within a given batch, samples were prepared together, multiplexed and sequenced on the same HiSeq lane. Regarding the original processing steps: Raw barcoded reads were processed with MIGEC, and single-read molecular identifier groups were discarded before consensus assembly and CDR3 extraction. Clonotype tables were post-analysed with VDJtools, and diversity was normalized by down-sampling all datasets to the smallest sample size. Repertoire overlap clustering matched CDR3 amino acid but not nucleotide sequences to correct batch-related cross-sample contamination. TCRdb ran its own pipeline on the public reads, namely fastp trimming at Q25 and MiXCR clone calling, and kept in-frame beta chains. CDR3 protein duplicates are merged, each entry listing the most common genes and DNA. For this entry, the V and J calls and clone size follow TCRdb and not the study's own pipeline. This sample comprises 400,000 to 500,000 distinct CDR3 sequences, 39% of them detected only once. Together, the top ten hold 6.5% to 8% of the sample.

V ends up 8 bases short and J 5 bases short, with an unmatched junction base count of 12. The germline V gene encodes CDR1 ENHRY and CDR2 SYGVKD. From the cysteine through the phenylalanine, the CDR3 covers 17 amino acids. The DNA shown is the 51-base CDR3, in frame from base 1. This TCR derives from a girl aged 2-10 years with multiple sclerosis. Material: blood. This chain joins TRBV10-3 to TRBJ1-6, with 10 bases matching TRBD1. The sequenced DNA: TGTGCCATCGGTGCGGGGACAGGGGTTTCGCATAATTCACCCCTCCACTTT. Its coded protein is CAIGAGTGVSHNSPLHF.